The clone carrying this TCR beta chain was recorded a few times. As yet, its antigen is unknown. These data belong to a study of cytomegalovirus exposure and HLA in healthy donors. Study-wide results and limits: Earlier analysis found most TCR beta V segments productive about 90% or about 30% of the time. One variant, a missense change in DCLRE1C, was linked in a later analysis to TCR beta V- and J-gene trimming.

Primers for the PCR totalled 60 Vbeta and 13 Jbeta. The data were produced by immunoSEQ multiplex PCR, yet TCRdb's version contains in-frame clones alone and is incomplete. Of hundreds of thousands of clones in the sample, approximately 80% are singletons; the top ten hold less than 4.5%. J was trimmed by 1 base and V by 0 bases; bases with no gene match: 15. Germline values: CDR1 SGHRS, CDR2 YFSETQ. CDR3 length: 20 amino acids. This TCR derives from a male donor in good health and CMV-seronegative. The genes are TRBV5-1 and TRBJ2-3; 9 positions agree with TRBD2. Sequenced: PBMCs. CDR3 sequence: CASSLGMTSGRRPGTDTQYF. The CDR3 DNA is TGCGCCAGCAGCTTGGGGATGACTAGCGGCAGAAGACCCGGCACAGATACGCAGTATTTT.